A selection of T cell receptor beta chains follows, all from one sample in a study of T cells in narcolepsy. Here immunoSEQ multiplex PCR was the method, and the copy in TCRdb shows in-frame clones only, minus some. The sample consists of approximately 26,000 clones, roughly 77% of them appearing once. The sequenced material came from memory (CD45RA-) CD4+ T cells from blood. The receptor set was obtained from a human donor in good health. Both conserved end residues are part of each CDR3. D genes are given only for firm matches.

>TRBV9|TRBJ2-3|NA
CASSVLEGSTDTQYF
>TRBV6-1|TRBJ2-3|NA
CASLYGANTDTQYF
>TRBV5-1|TRBJ2-2|NA
CASSLVVRELFF
>TRBV2|TRBJ2-7|NA
CASLREGINYEQYF
>TRBV2|TRBJ1-6|NA
CASSEVRANSPLHF
>TRBV25-1|TRBJ1-2|TRBD1
CASSGQGATNYGYTF
>TRBV19|TRBJ2-5|NA
CASSRTGRETQYF
>TRBV4-3|TRBJ2-3|TRBD2
CASSPRSGAHSDTQYF
>TRBV27|TRBJ1-6|NA
CASSAQGHQLAYSPLHF
>TRBV5-1|TRBJ2-1|TRBD1
CASSPRGQGNNEQFF
>TRBV27|TRBJ2-3|TRBD1
CASRLQGQRSADTQYF
>TRBV7-8|TRBJ2-2|TRBD2
CASSLAQASGTGELFF
>TRBV2|TRBJ2-7|NA
CASREGPIYEQYF
>TRBV6-1|TRBJ2-1|TRBD2
CASSATGLAAYNEQFF
>TRBV5-5|TRBJ2-1|NA
CAWGDNEQFF
>TRBV29-1|TRBJ2-1|NA
CSVEVVRLANNEQFF
>TRBV10-2|TRBJ2-7|NA
CASSAGLSYEQYF
>TRBV19|TRBJ2-7|NA
CASSYRGTSSYEQYF
>TRBV19|TRBJ2-5|TRBD2
CASRAGGTRATQYF
>TRBV9|TRBJ2-2|TRBD2
CASSVSGRARAGELFF
>TRBV5-8|TRBJ2-7|TRBD1
CASSFLGTGGAEQYF
>TRBV7-8|TRBJ2-2|TRBD1
CASSKGQGAGVNTGELFF
>TRBV7-2|TRBJ1-1|TRBD1
CASSLAPGQGKAFF
>TRBV30|TRBJ1-4|NA
CAWSVLREKLFF
>TRBV29-1|TRBJ1-1|NA
CSVPREGNTEAFF
>TRBV5-1|TRBJ2-3|TRBD2
CASSPGLAGEGDTQYF
>TRBV28|TRBJ1-2|NA
CASSRGASRGYTF
>TRBV6-6|TRBJ1-1|NA
CASSYGFGKSEAFF
>TRBV6-4|TRBJ2-2|NA
CASSADGGDGELFF
>TRBV5-1|TRBJ1-2|TRBD1
CASSLEPGQEYGYTF
>TRBV6-7|TRBJ2-6|TRBD1
CASSYRTPTGETGANVLTF
>TRBV5-4|TRBJ2-1|NA
CASRPTLPSSYNEQFF
>TRBV6-5|TRBJ2-1|NA
CASKDSGTYEQFF
>TRBV5-1|TRBJ1-4|NA
CASSLGQGTNEKLFF
>TRBV28|TRBJ2-5|TRBD2
CASSPPGLAVTETQYF
>TRBV4-2|TRBJ2-3|TRBD2
CASSQDITGGINTQYF
>TRBV7-2|TRBJ2-3|NA
CASSSRGTSTDTQYF
>TRBV19|TRBJ2-6|TRBD1
CASSRGQASGANVLTF
>TRBV9|TRBJ2-3|NA
CASSVYSSTDTQYF
>TRBV18|TRBJ2-2|TRBD1
CASSPPGTGGASGELFF
>TRBV5-8|TRBJ2-7|NA
CASSLFTGSSYEQYF
>TRBV9|TRBJ2-7|NA
CASSVGVGSSYEQYF
>TRBV5-1|TRBJ2-7|TRBD2
CASSEPSGRPDLYEQYF
>TRBV28|TRBJ2-7|NA
CACRTTYEQYF
>TRBV25-1|TRBJ2-2|NA
CASTPRSGSNTGELFF
>TRBV7-8|TRBJ2-1|NA
CASSLGSAGRFRYEQFF
>TRBV27|TRBJ1-2|TRBD1
CASSWGGQGNYGYTF
>TRBV5-1|TRBJ1-2|TRBD1
CASSTGQGYGYTF
>TRBV5-7|TRBJ2-5|NA
CASSLRWETQYF
>TRBV10-1|TRBJ2-1|TRBD1
CASSISTGVDEQFF
>TRBV7-9|TRBJ1-3|NA
CASSLDRAGNTIYF
>TRBV27|TRBJ2-5|TRBD2
CASRRSGEETQYF
>TRBV2|TRBJ1-2|TRBD1
CASSWDREVYGYTF
>TRBV28|TRBJ1-1|NA
CASSVFGTEAFF
>TRBV30|TRBJ2-5|TRBD2
CAWTWRGAGETQYF
>TRBV28|TRBJ1-2|NA
CASTLGDYGYTF
>TRBV11-2|TRBJ1-5|NA
CASSLGAGPQLQHF
>TRBV30|TRBJ2-5|NA
CAWSIGPRGETQYF
>TRBV7-8|TRBJ2-1|NA
CASSIRSSYNEQFF
>TRBV10-2|TRBJ2-5|NA
CASRVVEEGVQYF